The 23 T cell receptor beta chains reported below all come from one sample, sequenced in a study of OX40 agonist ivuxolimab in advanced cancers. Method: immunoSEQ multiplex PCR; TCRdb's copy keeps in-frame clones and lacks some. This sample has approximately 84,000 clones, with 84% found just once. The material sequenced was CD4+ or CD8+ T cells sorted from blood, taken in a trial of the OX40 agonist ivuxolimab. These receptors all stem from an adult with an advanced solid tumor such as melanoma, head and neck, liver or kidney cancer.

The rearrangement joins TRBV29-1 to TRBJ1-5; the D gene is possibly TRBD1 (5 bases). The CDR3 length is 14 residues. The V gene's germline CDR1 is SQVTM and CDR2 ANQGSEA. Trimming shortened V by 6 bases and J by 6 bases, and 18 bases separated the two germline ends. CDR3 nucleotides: TGCAGCGTACTTCTCATGGTAAGGGGTCAGCCCCAGCATTTT. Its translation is CSVLLMVRGQPQHF.

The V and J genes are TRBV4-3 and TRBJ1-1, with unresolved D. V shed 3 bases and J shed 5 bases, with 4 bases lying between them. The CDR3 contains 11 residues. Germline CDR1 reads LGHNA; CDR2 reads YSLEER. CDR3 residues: CASSHLTEAFF. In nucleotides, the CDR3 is TGCGCCAGCAGCCACCTAACTGAAGCTTTCTTT.

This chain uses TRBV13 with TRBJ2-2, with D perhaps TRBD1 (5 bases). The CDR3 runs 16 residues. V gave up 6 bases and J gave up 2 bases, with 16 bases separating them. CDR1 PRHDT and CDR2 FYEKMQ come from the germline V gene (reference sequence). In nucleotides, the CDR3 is TGTGCCAGCAGACCCCCCGTACAGGCTAACACCGGGGAGCTGTTTTTT. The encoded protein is CASRPPVQANTGELFF.

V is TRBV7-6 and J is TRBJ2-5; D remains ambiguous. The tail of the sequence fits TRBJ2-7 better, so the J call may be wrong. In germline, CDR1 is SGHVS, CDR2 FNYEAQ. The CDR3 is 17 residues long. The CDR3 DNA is TGTGCCAGCAGCTTATCTTCTGGGCTGGCGGCAGTCTACGAGCAGTACTTC. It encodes CASSLSSGLAAVYEQYF.

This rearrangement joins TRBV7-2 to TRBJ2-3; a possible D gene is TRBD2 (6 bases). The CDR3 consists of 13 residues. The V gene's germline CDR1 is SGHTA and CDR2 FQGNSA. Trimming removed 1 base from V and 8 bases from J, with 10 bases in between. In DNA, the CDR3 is TGTGCCAGCAGCTTAGGGGTGGAGGGTACGCAGTATTTT. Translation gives CASSLGVEGTQYF.

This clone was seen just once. This CDR3 reads CASRARRLANYGYTF. The CDR3 nucleotides are TGTGCAAGTCGAGCCAGACGGCTAGCTAACTATGGCTACACCTTC. The gene calls are TRBV12-2 and TRBJ1-2. TRBV12-2 is tagged as a pseudogene. This CDR3 has 15 amino acids.

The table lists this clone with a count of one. CDR3 loop: CASSQDTGNSPLHF. CDR3 nucleotides: TGCGCCAGCAGCCAAGATACGGGGAATTCACCCCTCCACTTT. The genes are TRBV4-3 and TRBJ1-6; D gene unclear. The germline V gene has CDR1 LGHNA and CDR2 YSLEER. CDR3 length equals 14 residues. V was cut by 0 bases and J by 7 bases, with 7 bases left in between.

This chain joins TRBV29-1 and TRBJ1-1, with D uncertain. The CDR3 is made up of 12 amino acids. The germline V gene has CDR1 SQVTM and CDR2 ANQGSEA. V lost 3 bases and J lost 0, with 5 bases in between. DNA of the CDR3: TGCAGCGTTGACCGATTGAACACTGAAGCTTTCTTT. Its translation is CSVDRLNTEAFF.

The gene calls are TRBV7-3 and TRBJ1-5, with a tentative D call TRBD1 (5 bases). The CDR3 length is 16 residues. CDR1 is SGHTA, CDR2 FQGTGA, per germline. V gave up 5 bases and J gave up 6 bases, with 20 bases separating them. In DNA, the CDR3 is TGTGCCAGCAGCCCCACGGGGGAGTCCGTGGCTCAGCCCCAGCATTTT. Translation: CASSPTGESVAQPQHF.

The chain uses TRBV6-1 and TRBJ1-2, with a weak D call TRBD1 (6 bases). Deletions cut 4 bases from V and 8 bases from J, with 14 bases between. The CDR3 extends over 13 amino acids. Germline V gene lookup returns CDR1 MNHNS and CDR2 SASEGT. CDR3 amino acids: CASSARTQGGYTF. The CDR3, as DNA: TGTGCCAGCAGTGCCCGCACCCAGGGGGGCTACACCTTC.

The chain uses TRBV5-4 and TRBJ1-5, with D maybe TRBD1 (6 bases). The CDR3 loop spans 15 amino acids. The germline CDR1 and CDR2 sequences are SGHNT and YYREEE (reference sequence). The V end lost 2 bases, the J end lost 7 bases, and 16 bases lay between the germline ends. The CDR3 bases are TGTGCCAGCAGCTTCGAACAGGGCTTGGGACAGCCCCAGCATTTT. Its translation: CASSFEQGLGQPQHF.

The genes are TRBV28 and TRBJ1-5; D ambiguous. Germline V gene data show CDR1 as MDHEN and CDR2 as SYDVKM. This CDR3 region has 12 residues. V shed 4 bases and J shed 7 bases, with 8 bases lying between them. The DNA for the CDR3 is TGTGCCAGCAGTTCCAGCGCCCAGCCCCAGCATTTT. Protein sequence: CASSSSAQPQHF.

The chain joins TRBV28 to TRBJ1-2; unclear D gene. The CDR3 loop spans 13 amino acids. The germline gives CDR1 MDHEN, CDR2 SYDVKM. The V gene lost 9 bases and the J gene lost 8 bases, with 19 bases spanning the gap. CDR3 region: CASSNTIQGGYTF. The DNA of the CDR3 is TGTGCCAGTTCCAATACAATCCAAGGGGGCTACACCTTC.

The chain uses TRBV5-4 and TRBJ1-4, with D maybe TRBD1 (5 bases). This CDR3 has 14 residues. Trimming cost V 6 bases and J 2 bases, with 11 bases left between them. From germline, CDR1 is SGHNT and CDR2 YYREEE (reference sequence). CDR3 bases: TGTGCCAGCACTAGGGGTGCGACTAATGAAAAACTGTTTTTT. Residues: CASTRGATNEKLFF.

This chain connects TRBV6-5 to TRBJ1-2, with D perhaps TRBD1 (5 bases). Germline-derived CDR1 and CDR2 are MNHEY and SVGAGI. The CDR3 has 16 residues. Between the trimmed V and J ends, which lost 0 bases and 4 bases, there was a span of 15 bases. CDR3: CASSYSWGNSGYGYTF. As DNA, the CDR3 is TGTGCCAGCAGTTACTCATGGGGCAATTCTGGCTATGGCTACACCTTC.

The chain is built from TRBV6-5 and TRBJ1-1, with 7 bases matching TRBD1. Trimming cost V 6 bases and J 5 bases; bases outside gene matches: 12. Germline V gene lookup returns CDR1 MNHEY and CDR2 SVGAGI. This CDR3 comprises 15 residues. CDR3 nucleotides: TGTGCCAGCAGAACCAAGACAGGGAGTGGGACTGAAGCTTTCTTT. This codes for CASRTKTGSGTEAFF.

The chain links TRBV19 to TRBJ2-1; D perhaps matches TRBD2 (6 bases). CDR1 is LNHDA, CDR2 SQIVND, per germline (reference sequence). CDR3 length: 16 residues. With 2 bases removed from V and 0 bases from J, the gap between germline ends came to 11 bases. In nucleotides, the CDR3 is TGTGCCAGTAGTATATGGGGAGGCGGCTCCTACAATGAGCAGTTCTTC. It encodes CASSIWGGGSYNEQFF.

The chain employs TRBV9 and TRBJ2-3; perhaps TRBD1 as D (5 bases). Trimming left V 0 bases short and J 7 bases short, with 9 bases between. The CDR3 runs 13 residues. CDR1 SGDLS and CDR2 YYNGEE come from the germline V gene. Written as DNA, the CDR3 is TGTGCCAGCAGCGTAGGGGGCGAATATACGCAGTATTTT. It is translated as CASSVGGEYTQYF.

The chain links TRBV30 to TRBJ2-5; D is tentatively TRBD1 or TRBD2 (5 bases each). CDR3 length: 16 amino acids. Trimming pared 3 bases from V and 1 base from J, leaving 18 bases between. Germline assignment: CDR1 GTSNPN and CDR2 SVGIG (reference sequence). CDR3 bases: TGTGCCTGGAGGGACCGAGGGGCTTGGTCCCAAGAGACCCAGTACTTC. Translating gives CAWRDRGAWSQETQYF. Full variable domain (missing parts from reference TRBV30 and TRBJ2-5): SQTIHQWPATLVQPVGSPLSLECTVEGTSNPNLYWYRQAAGRGLQLLFYSVGIGQISSEVPQNLSASRPQDRQFILSSKKLLLSDSGFYLCAWRDRGAWSQETQYFGPGTRLLVL.

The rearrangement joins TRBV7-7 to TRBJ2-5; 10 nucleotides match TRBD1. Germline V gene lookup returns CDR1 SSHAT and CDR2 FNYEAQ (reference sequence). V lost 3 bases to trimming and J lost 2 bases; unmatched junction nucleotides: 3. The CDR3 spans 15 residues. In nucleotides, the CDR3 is TGTGCCAGCAGCTTTGGACAGGGGGGACAAGAGACCCAGTACTTC. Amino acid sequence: CASSFGQGGQETQYF.

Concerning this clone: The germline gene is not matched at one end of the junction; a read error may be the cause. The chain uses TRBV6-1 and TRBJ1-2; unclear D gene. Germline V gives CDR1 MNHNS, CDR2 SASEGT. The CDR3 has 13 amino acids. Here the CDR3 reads CASSEYSRGTTYF. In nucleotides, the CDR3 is TGTGCCAGCAGTGAATATTCCCGGGGAACGACGTACTTC.

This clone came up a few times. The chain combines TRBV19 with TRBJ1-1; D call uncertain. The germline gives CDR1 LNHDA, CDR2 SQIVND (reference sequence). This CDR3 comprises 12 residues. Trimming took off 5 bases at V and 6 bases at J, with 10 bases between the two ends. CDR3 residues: CASSRQAPEAFF. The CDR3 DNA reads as TGTGCCAGTAGTCGCCAGGCCCCTGAAGCTTTCTTT.

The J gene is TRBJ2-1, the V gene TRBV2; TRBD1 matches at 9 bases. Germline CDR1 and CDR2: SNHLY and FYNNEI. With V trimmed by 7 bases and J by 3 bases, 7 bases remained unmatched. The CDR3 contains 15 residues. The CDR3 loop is CASTIQGQGYNEQFF. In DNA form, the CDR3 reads TGTGCCAGCACAATTCAGGGACAGGGCTACAATGAGCAGTTCTTC.